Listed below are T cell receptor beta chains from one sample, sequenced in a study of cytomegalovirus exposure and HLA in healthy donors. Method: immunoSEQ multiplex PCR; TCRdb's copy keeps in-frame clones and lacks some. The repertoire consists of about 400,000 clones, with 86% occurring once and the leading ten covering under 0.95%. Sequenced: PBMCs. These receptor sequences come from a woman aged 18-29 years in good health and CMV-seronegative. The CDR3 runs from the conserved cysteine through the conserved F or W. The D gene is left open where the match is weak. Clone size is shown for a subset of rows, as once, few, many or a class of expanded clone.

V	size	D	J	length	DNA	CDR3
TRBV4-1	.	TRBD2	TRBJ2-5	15	TGCGCCAGCGGCCGGCGGGAGGGGAGGGGAGAGACCCAGTACTTC	CASGRREGRGETQYF
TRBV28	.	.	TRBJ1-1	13	TGTGCCAGCATCGAGGGCTTGGACACTGAAGCTTTCTTT	CASIEGLDTEAFF
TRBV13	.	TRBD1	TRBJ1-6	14	TGTGCCAGCAGCTTCAGGGGGTCGGATTCACCCCTCCACTTT	CASSFRGSDSPLHF
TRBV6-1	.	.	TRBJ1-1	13	TGTGCCAGCCCCCGTGGGGGCAACACTGAAGCTTTCTTT	CASPRGGNTEAFF
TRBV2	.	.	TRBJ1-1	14	TGTGCCAGCAGTACCAGGGGTAGCAACACTGAAGCTTTCTTT	CASSTRGSNTEAFF
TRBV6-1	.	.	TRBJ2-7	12	TGTGCCAGCAGTTATTCCTTCTACGAGCAGTACTTC	CASSYSFYEQYF
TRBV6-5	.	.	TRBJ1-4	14	TGTGCCAGCAGTTACTCAGAAGGGGTTGAAAAACTGTTTTTT	CASSYSEGVEKLFF
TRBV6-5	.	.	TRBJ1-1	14	TGTGCCAGCAGTTACCGGCAGGGGTTCACTGAAGCTTTCTTT	CASSYRQGFTEAFF
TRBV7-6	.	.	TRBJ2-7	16	TGTGCCAGCAGCTTACGACACGGGGGAAACTCCTACGAGCAGTACTTC	CASSLRHGGNSYEQYF
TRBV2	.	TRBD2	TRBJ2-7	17	TGTGCCAGCAGTGATGGGTTGCGGGGGGCGACCAGCTACGAGCAGTACTTC	CASSDGLRGATSYEQYF
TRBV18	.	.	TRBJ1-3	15	TGTGCCAGCTCAACACGGACAGACTTCGGAAACACCATATATTTT	CASSTRTDFGNTIYF
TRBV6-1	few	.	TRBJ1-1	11	TGTGCCAGCAGTGAGCCCGGGGTAGCTTTCTTT	CASSEPGVAFF
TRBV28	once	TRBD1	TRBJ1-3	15	TGTGCCAGCAGTTTATTAGTCCCCACAGGGGCCGCGCTGTATTTT	CASSLLVPTGAALYF
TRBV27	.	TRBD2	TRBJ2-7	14	TGTGCCAGCAGCCCCGGGACTAGCCTTTACGAGCAGTACTTC	CASSPGTSLYEQYF
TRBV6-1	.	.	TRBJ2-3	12	TGTGCCAGCTGGCCCCGGGGAAATACGCAGTATTTT	CASWPRGNTQYF
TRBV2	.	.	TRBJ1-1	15	TGTGCCAGCAGTGAAGAGGGGACACCCAACACTGAAGCTTTCTTT	CASSEEGTPNTEAFF
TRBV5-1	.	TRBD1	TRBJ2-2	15	TGCGCCAGCCGGGACAGGGGGGCGAACACCGGGGAGCTGTTTTTT	CASRDRGANTGELFF
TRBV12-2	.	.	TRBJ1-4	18	TGTGCAAGTCGCGAGGGGCAGGGACAGGGTGGCTTTAATGAAAAACTGTTTTTT	CASREGQGQGGFNEKLFF
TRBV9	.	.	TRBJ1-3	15	TGTGCCAGCAGTCCTCAGGACTTAAGTGGAAACACCATATATTTT	CASSPQDLSGNTIYF
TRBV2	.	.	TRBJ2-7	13	TGTGCCAGCACCGACAGCCCAAGGGGCGAGCAGTACTTC	CASTDSPRGEQYF
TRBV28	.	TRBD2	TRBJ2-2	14	TGTGCCAGCAGTTTGCGGGGGGGCGCCGGGGAGCTGTTTTTT	CASSLRGGAGELFF
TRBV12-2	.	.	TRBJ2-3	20	TGTGCAAGTCGCCCACCTTCCGGGACTAGCGGGAGGGATAGCACAGATACGCAGTATTTT	CASRPPSGTSGRDSTDTQYF
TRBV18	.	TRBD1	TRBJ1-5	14	TGTGCCAGCTCACAGGGACAGGGTAATCAGCCCCAGCATTTT	CASSQGQGNQPQHF
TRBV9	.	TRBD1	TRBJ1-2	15	TGTGCCAGCAGCGTATTGATTACAGGGGGCGGTGGCTACACCTTC	CASSVLITGGGGYTF
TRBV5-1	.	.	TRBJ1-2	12	TGCGCCTCCCACTCCAGAGGCTATGGCTACACCTTC	CASHSRGYGYTF
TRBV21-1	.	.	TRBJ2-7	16	TGTGCCAGCAGCGATCCTACAGGGGTGGACTCCTACGAGCAGTACTTC	CASSDPTGVDSYEQYF
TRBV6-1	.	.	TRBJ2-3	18	TGTGCCAGCAGTGAATGGAAGGGCGGGGGCCCTAGCACAGATACGCAGTATTTT	CASSEWKGGGPSTDTQYF
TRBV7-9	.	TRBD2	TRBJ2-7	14	TGTGCCAGCAGCTCGACTAGCGGGGGAGGAGAGCAGTACTTC	CASSSTSGGGEQYF
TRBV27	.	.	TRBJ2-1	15	TGTGCCAGCAGGCCCGGGACGGGGGCCTACAATGAGCAGTTCTTC	CASRPGTGAYNEQFF
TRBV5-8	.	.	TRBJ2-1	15	TGTGCCAGCAGCTTGGCCGGAGGAGGAATCAATGAGCAGTTCTTC	CASSLAGGGINEQFF
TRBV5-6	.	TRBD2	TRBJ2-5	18	TGTGCCAGCAGCCCGCCGGGACTAGCGGGGGGGCTAGCGAAGACCCAGTACTTC	CASSPPGLAGGLAKTQYF
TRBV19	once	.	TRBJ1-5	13	TGTGCCAGTACGGGGGTTAGCAATCAGCCCCAGCATTTT	CASTGVSNQPQHF
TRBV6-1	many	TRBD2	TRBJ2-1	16	TGTGCCAGCAGTGAGGGAGCGGGGGGCTCCTACAATGAGCAGTTCTTC	CASSEGAGGSYNEQFF
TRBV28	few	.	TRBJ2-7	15	TGTGCCACCAAGGGGGCTAGCGGGCCCTACTACGAGCAGTACTTC	CATKGASGPYYEQYF
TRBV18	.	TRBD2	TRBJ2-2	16	TGTGCCAGCTCACCATTTCAGCGGGGGAACACCGGGGAGCTGTTTTTT	CASSPFQRGNTGELFF
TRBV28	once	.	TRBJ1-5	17	TGTGCCAGCAGTTCACCTGGGGGGGCTTATAGCAATCAGCCCCAGCATTTT	CASSSPGGAYSNQPQHF
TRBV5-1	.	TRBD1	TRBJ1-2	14	TGCGCCAGCAGCTTGGCGGGACAGGGCCGATCTGTCACCTTC	CASSLAGQGRSVTF
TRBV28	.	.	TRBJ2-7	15	TGTGCCAGCAACTCCAACCTGGGGGGGCATTACGAGCAGTACTTC	CASNSNLGGHYEQYF
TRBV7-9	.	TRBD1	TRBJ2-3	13	TGTGCCAGCAGCCGACAGGGGTCAGATACGCAGTATTTT	CASSRQGSDTQYF
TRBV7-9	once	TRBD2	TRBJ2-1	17	TGTGCCAGCAGTTATGGGGGTGGACTAGGATTGTTCAATGAGCAGTTCTTC	CASSYGGGLGLFNEQFF
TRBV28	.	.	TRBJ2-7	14	TGTGCCAGCATCTCCCGGGGAGGTTGGGTCGAGCAGTACTTC	CASISRGGWVEQYF
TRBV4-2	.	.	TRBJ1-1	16	TGTGCCAGCAGCCAAGATAGCGGGGGCCCGAACACTGAAGCTTTCTTT	CASSQDSGGPNTEAFF
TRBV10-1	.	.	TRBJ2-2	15	TGCGCCAGCAGTGGCCGGGTACGGAACACCGGGGAGCTGTTTTTT	CASSGRVRNTGELFF
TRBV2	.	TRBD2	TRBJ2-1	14	TGTGCCAGCAGCGGACTAGCGGGGAGGAATGAGCAGTTCTTC	CASSGLAGRNEQFF
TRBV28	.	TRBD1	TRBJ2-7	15	TGTGCCAGCAGGAAGACAGGGGCCAGCTCCTACGAGCAGTACTTC	CASRKTGASSYEQYF
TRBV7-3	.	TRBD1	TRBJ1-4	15	TGTGCCAGCAGCGTAAACCGGGACAGGGATGAAAAACTGTTTTTT	CASSVNRDRDEKLFF